This T cell receptor (beta chain) is from a study of OX40 agonist ivuxolimab in advanced cancers. TCRdb's table, derived via immunoSEQ multiplex PCR, lists solely in-frame clones and lacks some. Of 57,000 or so clones listed, more than 90% were seen once; the top ten hold about 0.58%. Trimming pared 5 bases from V and 4 bases from J, leaving 8 bases between. The CDR3 contains 12 residues. Germline CDR1 is MNHEY and CDR2 is SVGAGI. The sequence came from an adult with an advanced solid tumor such as melanoma, head and neck, liver or kidney cancer. The material was CD4+ or CD8+ T cells sorted from blood, obtained in a trial of the OX40 agonist ivuxolimab. The V call is TRBV6-5, the J call TRBJ1-1, with D uncertain. CDR3 loop: CASSAERTEAFF. The CDR3 nucleotides read TGTGCCAGCAGTGCCGAACGCACTGAAGCTTTCTTT.